This is a list of T cell receptor beta chains from one sample in a study of shared clonotypes between healthy human individuals. The table came from immunoSEQ multiplex PCR; TCRdb's copy has only in-frame clones and leaves some out. The table shows roughly 2.1 million clones, with under 95% occurring only once. Material for sequencing was naive CD8+ T cells from PBMCs. The receptor source for this set is a man in his late teens or twenties in good health. Some clones in this sample may be carry-over from other donors' samples. Each CDR3 is given with its conserved first and last residue. The D gene is left open where the match is weak. A clone size is listed for some rows: how often the clone was seen (once, few, many), or a class if it is expanded.

d_call	v_call	clone_size	j_call	cdr3_nt	cdr3_aa
TRBD1	TRBV5-4	once	TRBJ2-4	TGTGCCAGCAGCTGGGGAACAGGGGGAAGCAAAAACATTCAGTACTTC	CASSWGTGGSKNIQYF
NA	TRBV11-2	NA	TRBJ2-7	TGTGCCAGCAGCCGCATCGACGGCTACGAGCAGTACTTC	CASSRIDGYEQYF
NA	TRBV5-6	once	TRBJ2-6	TGTGCCAGCAGCTGGCAAGGCTCTGGGGCCAACGTCCTGACTTTC	CASSWQGSGANVLTF
TRBD2	TRBV4-1	NA	TRBJ2-1	TGCGCCAGCAGCTATTCGACTAGCGGGAGTAGGAGTATCTACAATGAGCAGTTCTTC	CASSYSTSGSRSIYNEQFF
TRBD1	TRBV18	NA	TRBJ1-2	TGTGCCAGCTCACCGGGACAGGGGGCGGGCGGCTACACCTTC	CASSPGQGAGGYTF
NA	TRBV6-4	NA	TRBJ2-7	TGTGCCAGCAGTCCAGGGTGGATCGAATCCTACGAGCAGTACTTC	CASSPGWIESYEQYF
NA	TRBV2	NA	TRBJ2-1	TGTGCCAGCAGCCCAAGCAAGCCCTCGATCTACAATGAGCAGTTCTTC	CASSPSKPSIYNEQFF
NA	TRBV25-1	NA	TRBJ1-6	TGTGCCAGCAGTGGGGGGGTTCTATCCTATAATTCACCCCTCCACTTT	CASSGGVLSYNSPLHF
NA	TRBV25-1	NA	TRBJ2-1	TGTGCCAGCTCCGTAGGACGAAACAACGAGCAGTTCTTC	CASSVGRNNEQFF
NA	TRBV27	NA	TRBJ1-5	TGTGCCAGCACCCCAAGGGGGTCCGATCAGCCCCAGCATTTT	CASTPRGSDQPQHF
NA	TRBV28	NA	TRBJ2-3	TGTGCCAGCAGTTTATACAAGCGGTCCACAGATACGCAGTATTTT	CASSLYKRSTDTQYF
TRBD2	TRBV7-6	NA	TRBJ2-7	TGTGCCAGCAGCTTAGGACTAGCGGGAGGCGAGCAGTACTTC	CASSLGLAGGEQYF
TRBD1	TRBV28	NA	TRBJ1-1	TGTGCCACCAAGCCACGGGACAGGGTGAACACTGAAGCTTTCTTT	CATKPRDRVNTEAFF
NA	TRBV9	NA	TRBJ2-5	TGTGCCAGCAGCGTACAAGGGCCAGGCGAGACCCAGTACTTC	CASSVQGPGETQYF
NA	TRBV27	NA	TRBJ1-1	TGTGCCAGCAGTTTATTGGCCCGGGAACTCGGCACTGAAGCTTTCTTT	CASSLLARELGTEAFF
NA	TRBV4-3	NA	TRBJ2-1	TGCGCCAGCAGCCAGGGTACAGGGTTCCCGCAGTTCTTC	CASSQGTGFPQFF
TRBD2	TRBV4-3	NA	TRBJ2-1	TGCGCCAGCAGTCACACTAGCGGGAGGGCCGGCGAGCAGTTCTTC	CASSHTSGRAGEQFF
TRBD1	TRBV2	NA	TRBJ2-7	TGTGCCAGCAGTGACCCACGGGACAGCGAAATCCTTCACGAGCAGTACTTC	CASSDPRDSEILHEQYF
NA	TRBV10-3	NA	TRBJ2-7	TGTGCCATCAGTGAGTCCAGGGGACTCGAGCAGTACTTC	CAISESRGLEQYF
TRBD1	TRBV5-1	NA	TRBJ2-2	TGCGCCAGCAGCTCCCAAAGACAGGGGCGCTACACCGGGGAGCTGTTTTTT	CASSSQRQGRYTGELFF
NA	TRBV7-8	NA	TRBJ2-7	TGTGCCAGCAGCTTAGGTTCGGACTCCTACGAGCAGTACTTC	CASSLGSDSYEQYF
NA	TRBV10-3	NA	TRBJ2-2	TGTGCCATCAGTGACACCGGGGAGCTGTTTTTT	CAISDTGELFF
NA	TRBV29-1	NA	TRBJ2-1	TGCAGCGTTCTCAGCTCCTACAATGAGCAGTTCTTC	CSVLSSYNEQFF
TRBD2	TRBV9	NA	TRBJ2-1	TGTGCCAGCAGCGGTCGACTAGCGGTCCCCTACAATGAGCAGTTCTTC	CASSGRLAVPYNEQFF
TRBD2	TRBV7-3	NA	TRBJ2-1	TGTGCCAGCAGCACAGGACTAGCGGGCAGTCACAATGAGCAGTTCTTC	CASSTGLAGSHNEQFF
NA	TRBV27	NA	TRBJ1-5	TGTGCCAGCAGTACCTCGTGGGGAGATAGCAATCAGCCCCAGCATTTT	CASSTSWGDSNQPQHF
TRBD1	TRBV5-6	NA	TRBJ1-5	TGTGCCAGCAGAGTCTGGACAGGACTATATAGCAATCAGCCCCAGCATTTT	CASRVWTGLYSNQPQHF
TRBD2	TRBV4-2	NA	TRBJ2-1	TGTGCCAGCAGCCAAGCAGAACTAGCGGGAGGCGTGGGGTACAATGAGCAGTTCTTC	CASSQAELAGGVGYNEQFF